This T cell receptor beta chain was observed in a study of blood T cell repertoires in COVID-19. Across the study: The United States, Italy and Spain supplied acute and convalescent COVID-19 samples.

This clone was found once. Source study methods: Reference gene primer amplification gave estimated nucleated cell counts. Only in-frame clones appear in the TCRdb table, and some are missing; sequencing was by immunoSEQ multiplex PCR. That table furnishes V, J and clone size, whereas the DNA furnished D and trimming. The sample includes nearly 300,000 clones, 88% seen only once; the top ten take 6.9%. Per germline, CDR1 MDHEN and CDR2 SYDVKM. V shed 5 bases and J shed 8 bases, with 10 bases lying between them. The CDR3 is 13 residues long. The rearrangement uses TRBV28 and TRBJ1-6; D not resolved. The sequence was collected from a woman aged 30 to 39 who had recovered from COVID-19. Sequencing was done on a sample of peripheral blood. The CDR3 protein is CASSPHRDSPLHF. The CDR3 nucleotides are TGTGCCAGCAGTCCTCACAGAGATTCACCCCTCCACTTT.